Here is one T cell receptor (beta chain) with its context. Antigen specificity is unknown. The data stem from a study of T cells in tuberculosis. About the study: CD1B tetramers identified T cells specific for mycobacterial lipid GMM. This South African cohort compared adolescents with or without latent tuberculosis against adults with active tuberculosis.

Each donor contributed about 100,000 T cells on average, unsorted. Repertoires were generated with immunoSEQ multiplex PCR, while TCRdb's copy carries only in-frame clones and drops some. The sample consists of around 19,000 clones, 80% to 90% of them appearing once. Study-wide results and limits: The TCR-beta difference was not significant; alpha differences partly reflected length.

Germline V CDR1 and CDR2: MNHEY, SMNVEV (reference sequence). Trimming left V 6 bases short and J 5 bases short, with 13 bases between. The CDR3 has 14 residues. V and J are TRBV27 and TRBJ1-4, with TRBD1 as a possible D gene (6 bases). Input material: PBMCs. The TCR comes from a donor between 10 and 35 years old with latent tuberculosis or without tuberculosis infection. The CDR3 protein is CASSLDSRNEKLFF. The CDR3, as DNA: TGTGCCAGCAGCCTGGACAGTCGAAATGAAAAACTGTTTTTT.